The 5 T cell receptor beta chains below all came from one sample that was sequenced in a study of blood T cell repertoires in COVID-19. The protocol was immunoSEQ multiplex PCR, while the TCRdb copy is restricted to in-frame clones and leaves out a portion. The repertoire has about 150,000 clones, roughly 80% of them found once; the top ten carry 25% to 35%. Sequencing was done on a sample of peripheral blood. The receptors stem from a woman aged 60 to 75 with acute or convalescent COVID-19.

The rearrangement links TRBV3-1 (or the pseudogene TRBV3-2) to TRBJ1-2; 7 bases match TRBD1. This CDR3 comprises 15 residues. Germline V gives CDR1 LGHDT, CDR2 YNNKEL (reference sequence). With V trimmed by 0 bases and J by 9 bases, 10 bases remained unmatched. In nucleotides, the CDR3 is TGTGCCAGCAGCCAAGATAGAGGAGGGGGCGCAAGCTACACCTTC. Its protein is CASSQDRGGGASYTF.

The chain links TRBV3-1 (or the pseudogene TRBV3-2) to TRBJ2-3; 14 bases are a match to TRBD2. Germline V CDR1 and CDR2: LGHDT, YNNKEL (reference sequence). V trimming: 4 bases; J trimming: 6 bases; junction bases outside the gene matches: 0. This CDR3 is 14 amino acids long. The CDR3 loop reads CASSRTSGGDTQYF. CDR3 coding DNA: TGTGCCAGCAGCCGGACTAGCGGGGGGGATACGCAGTATTTT.

The chain is built from TRBV10-3 and TRBJ2-5; 8 bases agree with TRBD1. Germline V gene data show CDR1 as ENHRY and CDR2 as SYGVKD. The CDR3 contains 11 residues. After removal of 9 bases from V and 4 bases from J, the junction contained 1 base not matched to a gene. The DNA of the CDR3 is TGTGCCATGGGGACAGGAGAGACCCAGTACTTC. It encodes CAMGTGETQYF.

This chain uses TRBV12-3 or TRBV12-4 with TRBJ1-6; D is ambiguous. The CDR3 contains 13 residues. V was trimmed by 3 bases and J by 13 bases, leaving 13 bases between them. The CDR3 sequence: CASSFGRGGPLHF. In nucleotides, the CDR3 is TGTGCCAGCAGTTTTGGTCGAGGAGGGCCCCTCCACTTT.

The chain recombines TRBV2 with TRBJ2-5; D possibly corresponds to TRBD1 (5 bases). Per the germline V gene, CDR1 is SNHLY and CDR2 is FYNNEI. The CDR3 length is 14 residues. V lost 6 bases and J 0 bases, leaving 11 bases between the germline ends. CDR3 in amino acids: CASSYRQYQETQYF. CDR3 coding DNA: TGTGCCAGCAGCTACAGACAGTACCAAGAGACCCAGTACTTC.